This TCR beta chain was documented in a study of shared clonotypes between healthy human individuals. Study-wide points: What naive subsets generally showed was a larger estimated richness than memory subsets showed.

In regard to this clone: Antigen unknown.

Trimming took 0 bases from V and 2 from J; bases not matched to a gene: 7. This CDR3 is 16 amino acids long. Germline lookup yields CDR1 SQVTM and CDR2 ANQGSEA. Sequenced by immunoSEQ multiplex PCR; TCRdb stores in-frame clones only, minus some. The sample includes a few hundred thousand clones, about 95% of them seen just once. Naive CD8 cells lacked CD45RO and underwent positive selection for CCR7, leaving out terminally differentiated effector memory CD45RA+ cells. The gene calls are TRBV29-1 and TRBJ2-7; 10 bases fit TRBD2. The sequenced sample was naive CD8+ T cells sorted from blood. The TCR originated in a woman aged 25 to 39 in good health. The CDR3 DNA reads TGCAGCGTTGAAGATCCGGGGACTAGCGCTACCTACGAGCAGTACTTC. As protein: CSVEDPGTSATYEQYF.